Listed below are T cell receptor beta chains from one sample, sequenced in a study of blood T cell repertoires in COVID-19. The protocol was immunoSEQ multiplex PCR, while the TCRdb copy is restricted to in-frame clones and leaves out a portion. Here the sample spans 310,000 or so clones, approximately 86% being singletons. Input material: peripheral blood. The receptors were gathered from a man in his 70s with acute or convalescent COVID-19. The CDR3 runs from the conserved cysteine through the conserved F or W. Fields, in order: V gene, D gene, J gene, clone size, CDR3 DNA, CDR3 protein. The D gene is left open where the match is weak. The size field is filled for only some rows; it gives once, few, many or a size class.

>TRBV27|TRBD2|TRBJ2-3|.
TGTGCCAGCAGTTTTCTCTCGAGCGGGGGGACAGATACGCAGTATTTT
CASSFLSSGGTDTQYF
>TRBV5-1|.|TRBJ1-3|.
TGCGCCAGCAGCTTGGGTCAGGGAAGGGACACCATATATTTT
CASSLGQGRDTIYF
>TRBV6-2/TRBV6-3|TRBD1|TRBJ2-7|.
TGTGCCAGCAGTTACGGACAGGTCGGTGCGCAGTACTTC
CASSYGQVGAQYF
>TRBV1|.|TRBJ1-6|.
TGCACCAGCAGCCGACGCACAGGGCCCCGAGATTCACCCCTCCACTTT
CTSSRRTGPRDSPLHF
>TRBV18|.|TRBJ2-2|once
TGTGCCAGCTCACCACAGGGGTCGAACACCGGGGAGCTGTTTTTT
CASSPQGSNTGELFF
>TRBV28|TRBD1|TRBJ1-1|.
TGTGCCAGCAGTGCAGGGTCCGCGACAGGGGAAGCTTTCTTT
CASSAGSATGEAFF
>TRBV10-3|.|TRBJ2-7|once
TGTGCCATCAGTGATCCTGATGGGGCTCAAATTTCCTACGAGCAGTACTTC
CAISDPDGAQISYEQYF
>TRBV12-3/TRBV12-4|.|TRBJ2-5|.
TGTGCCAGCAGTTTAAGGGACTCTCCGACCCAGTACTTC
CASSLRDSPTQYF
>TRBV7-6|TRBD1|TRBJ1-4|.
TGTGCCAGCAGCCCGGGACAGGGGGGCGGTAATGAAAAACTGTTTTTT
CASSPGQGGGNEKLFF
>TRBV12-3/TRBV12-4|.|TRBJ1-5|once
TGTGCCAGCAGCCCCTTACTAGGGCCCCAGCATTTT
CASSPLLGPQHF
>TRBV4-1|.|TRBJ1-1|.
TGCGCCAGCAGTCGTCAAGGGGACACTGAAGCTTTCTTT
CASSRQGDTEAFF
>TRBV18|TRBD2|TRBJ2-7|.
TGTGCCAGCTCACCGGGGATTGCGGGGGGGATGACCCGCGAGCAGTACTTC
CASSPGIAGGMTREQYF